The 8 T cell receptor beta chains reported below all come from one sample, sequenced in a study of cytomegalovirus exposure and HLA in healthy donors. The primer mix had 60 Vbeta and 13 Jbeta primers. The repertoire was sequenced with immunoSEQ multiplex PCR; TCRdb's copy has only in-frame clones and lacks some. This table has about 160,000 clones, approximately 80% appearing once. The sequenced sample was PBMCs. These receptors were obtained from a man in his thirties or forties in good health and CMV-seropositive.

The CDR3 nucleotides are TGCGCCAGCCGCAGAGATAACAGGTGGCAAGAGACCCAGTACTTC. The encoded protein is CASRRDNRWQETQYF. J is TRBJ2-5 and V is TRBV10-2; the D gene is possibly TRBD1 (5 bases). The germline V and J ends were trimmed by 8 bases and 2 bases, with 18 bases remaining between them. Germline assignment: CDR1 WSHSY and CDR2 SAAADI. This CDR3 has 15 residues.

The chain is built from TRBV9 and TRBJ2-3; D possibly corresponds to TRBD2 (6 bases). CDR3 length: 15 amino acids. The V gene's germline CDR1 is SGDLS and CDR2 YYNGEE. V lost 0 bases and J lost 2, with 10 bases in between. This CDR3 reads CASSVEAGPTDTQYF. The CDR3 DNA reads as TGTGCCAGCAGCGTAGAGGCGGGACCCACAGATACGCAGTATTTT.

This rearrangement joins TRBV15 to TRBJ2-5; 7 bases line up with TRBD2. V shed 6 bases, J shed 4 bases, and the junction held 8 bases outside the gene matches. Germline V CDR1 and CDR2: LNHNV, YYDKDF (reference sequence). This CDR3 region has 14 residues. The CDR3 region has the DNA TGTGCCACCAGTGAGCGGGGCAGCGGAGAGACCCAGTACTTC. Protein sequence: CATSERGSGETQYF.

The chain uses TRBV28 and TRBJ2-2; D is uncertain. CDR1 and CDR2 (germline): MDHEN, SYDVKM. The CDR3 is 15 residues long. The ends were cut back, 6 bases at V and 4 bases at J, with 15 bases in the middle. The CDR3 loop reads CASRPPRLSTGELFF. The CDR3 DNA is TGTGCCAGCAGACCTCCGAGACTGAGCACCGGGGAGCTGTTTTTT.

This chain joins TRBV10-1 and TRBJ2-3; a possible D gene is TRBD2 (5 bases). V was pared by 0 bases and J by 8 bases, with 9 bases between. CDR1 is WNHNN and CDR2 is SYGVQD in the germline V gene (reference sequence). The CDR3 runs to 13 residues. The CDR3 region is CASSESKEGTQYF. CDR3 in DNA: TGCGCCAGCAGTGAGTCGAAAGAGGGTACGCAGTATTTT.

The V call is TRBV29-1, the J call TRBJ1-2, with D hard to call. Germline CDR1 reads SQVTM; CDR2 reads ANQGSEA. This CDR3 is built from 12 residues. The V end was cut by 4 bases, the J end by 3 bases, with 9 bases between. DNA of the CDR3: TGCAGCGTTGTAAGGCAGGACTATGGCTACACCTTC. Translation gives CSVVRQDYGYTF. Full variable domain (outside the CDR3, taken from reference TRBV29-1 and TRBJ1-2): SAVISQKPSRDICQRGTSLTIQCQVDSQVTMMFWYRQQPGQSLTLIATANQGSEATYESGFVIDKFPISRPNLTFSTLTVSNMSPEDSSIYLCSVVRQDYGYTFGSGTRLTVV.

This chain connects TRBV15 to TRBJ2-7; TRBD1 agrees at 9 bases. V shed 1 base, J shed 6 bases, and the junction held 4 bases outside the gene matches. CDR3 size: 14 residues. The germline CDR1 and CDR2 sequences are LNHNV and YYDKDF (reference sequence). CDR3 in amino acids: CATSRAGQGSEQYF. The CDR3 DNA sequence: TGTGCCACCAGCAGAGCGGGACAGGGTTCCGAGCAGTACTTC.

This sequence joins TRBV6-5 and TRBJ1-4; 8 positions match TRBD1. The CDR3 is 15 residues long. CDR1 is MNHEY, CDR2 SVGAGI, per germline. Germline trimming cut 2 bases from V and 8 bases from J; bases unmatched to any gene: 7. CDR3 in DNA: TGTGCCAGCAGTTACGAAGGACAGGGCGGGGAAAAACTGTTTTTT. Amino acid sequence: CASSYEGQGGEKLFF.